Listed below are T cell receptor beta chains from one sample, sequenced in a study of T cells in Graves' hyperthyroidism and ophthalmopathy. TCRdb reprocessed the multiplex PCR reads via MiXCR and lists one record per CDR3 protein. This table has under 200,000 distinct CDR3 sequences, about 9% appearing once. Sequencing was done on a sample of blood. The receptor source for this set is a woman between 18 and 29 years old with Graves' hyperthyroidism that later progressed to Graves' ophthalmopathy. CDR3s include the opening cysteine and the closing phenylalanine or tryptophan. The D gene is left open where the match is weak. For some rows the clone size is stated as once, few or many, or as a class when expanded; others skip it.

-	TRBJ1-2	13	TRBV6-1	many	TGTGCCAGCAGTGTAGACAGGAGGTCTGGCTACACCTTC	CASSVDRRSGYTF
TRBD1	TRBJ2-7	15	TRBV9	few	TGTGCCAGCAGCGTAGAGGGGACAGGGGAATACGAGCAGTACTTC	CASSVEGTGEYEQYF
TRBD1	TRBJ1-4	15	TRBV5-6	few	TGTGCCAGCAGCTTCCAGGCAGGGGGCTTCCAAAAACTGTTTTTT	CASSFQAGGFQKLFF
-	TRBJ1-5	16	TRBV18	many	TGTGCCAGCTCACCCCCTAGGGTAGGGACCGATCAGCCCCAGCATTTT	CASSPPRVGTDQPQHF
-	TRBJ2-5	15	TRBV12-3/TRBV12-4	many	TGTGCCAGCAGCAGCCGGGACCGAAGTCAAGAGACCCAGTACTTC	CASSSRDRSQETQYF
-	TRBJ2-2	14	TRBV11-2	many	TGTGCCAGCCCGGGACATCCGAACACCGGGGAGCTGTTTTTT	CASPGHPNTGELFF
TRBD1	TRBJ1-3	18	TRBV7-8	-	TGTGCCAGCAGCGACCGGGACAGGGGGCGCGTCGCTGGAAACACCATATATTTT	CASSDRDRGRVAGNTIYF
-	TRBJ2-7	14	TRBV5-1	few	TGCGCCAGCAGCTTGGGGCTAGCGTTCGGCGAGCAGTACTTC	CASSLGLAFGEQYF
-	TRBJ1-5	13	TRBV7-9	-	TGTGCCAGCAACCTTCATAGCAATCAGCCCCAGCATTTT	CASNLHSNQPQHF
-	TRBJ2-7	17	TRBV30	many	TGTGCCTGGAGTGTACCCCGGGGGCTCTTGAGCTCCTACGAGCAGTACTTC	CAWSVPRGLLSSYEQYF
-	TRBJ2-2	14	TRBV7-3	many	TGTGCCAGCAGCCGACTAGCGAACACCGGGGAGCTGTTTTTT	CASSRLANTGELFF
TRBD1	TRBJ1-1	15	TRBV19	many	TGTGCCAGTAGTAAACAGGGGAGGCAGAACACTGAAGCTTTCTTT	CASSKQGRQNTEAFF
TRBD1	TRBJ1-5	18	TRBV19	few	TGTGCCAGTAGTAGAGAAGGGACAGGGGGATTTCGCAATCAGCCCCAGCATTTT	CASSREGTGGFRNQPQHF
TRBD1	TRBJ1-5	16	TRBV18	few	TGTGCCAGCTCACCGATGGACAGGGCGGACAATCAGCCCCAGCATTTT	CASSPMDRADNQPQHF
-	TRBJ1-5	14	TRBV19	many	TGTGCCAGTAGTATCATGGGGGGCAATCAGCCCCAGCATTTT	CASSIMGGNQPQHF
-	TRBJ2-3	15	TRBV19	-	TGTGCCAGTACCCTGCGGGTGGGGGGGCCAGTTACGCAGTATTTT	CASTLRVGGPVTQYF
-	TRBJ2-1	14	TRBV20-1	many	TGCAGTTCCTTGGGGGGTGGGGTATACAATGAGCAGTTCTTC	CSSLGGGVYNEQFF